This TCR beta chain stems from a study of blood T cell repertoires in COVID-19 (dated by TCRdb to about 2020). In terms of the full investigation: Samples from collaborators originated in the United States, Italy and Spain and spanned both the acute and convalescent phases of COVID-19. Sample metadata almost always included a de-identified subject ID, COVID-19 status, age in years and sex. The material from the prospective study consisted of cDNA or gDNA derived from T cells, B-cell-depleted T cells, or PBMCs. A freely available public database, intended as a resource for researchers studying the immune response to SARS-CoV-2, is where the repertoires were released. The samples were drawn from two sources: the first 160 participants of the ongoing ImmuneRACE study, and 1,254 subjects contributed by 6 global collaborators. The dataset comprised deeply sampled blood TCRbeta repertoires from subjects exposed to, actively infected with, or recovered from COVID-19. HLA class I and class II types, where available, came from metadata supplied by the sample provider rather than from assay-based typing.

From its cysteine to its phenylalanine, the CDR3 spans 15 amino acids. Only the CDR3 portion is preserved as DNA: 45 bases, with reading frame beginning at the first base. Reading the germline V gene (reference sequence) gives CDR1 LGHDT and CDR2 YNNKEL. V and J are truncated by 6 bases and 0 bases respectively, leaving an intervening sequence of 14 bases. Overall results and qualifications from the work: How much clinical and demographic metadata was included differed by source and by participant, and the metadata was provided uncurated.

TCRbeta CDR3 regions were amplified from genomic DNA using the immunoSEQ Assay, a bias-controlled multiplex PCR. In the original analysis: Nucleated cell counts per sample were estimated from amplification of reference gene primers within the assay. Sequence reads were collapsed and filtered to measure the absolute abundance of every unique TCRbeta CDR3 rearrangement. For each sample, productive Simpson clonality was calculated by taking the square root of Simpson's diversity index across productive rearrangements. TCRdb carries this immuneACCESS record with in-frame sequences only. Its versions omit some clonotypes, under half of them owing to an unresolved V gene in the studies checked, with the rest unexplained. V, J and clone size are taken as reported in that table, and D and trimming were inferred from the DNA itself. The sample yields 300,000 to 350,000 clones; 75% to 90% were counted once. The ten most abundant clones make up over 4.5% of the sample.

As concerns this clone: The antigen it binds to is not known. No much larger clone exists at a distance of one base, and base qualities are not known.

Participants in the prospective study were aged about 18 to 100 years, lived in 20 to 25 United States geographic areas, and enrolled through a virtual design. In the prospective study, participants were assigned to cohorts based on the clinical history participants reported in a screening survey and a study questionnaire. For ImmuneRACE Cohort 3, a participant was defined as recovered based on two consecutive negative NP/OP PCR tests, clearance by a healthcare professional, or resolution of symptoms. Each participant in the prospective study had whole blood, serum and a nasopharyngeal or oropharyngeal swab collected by mobile phlebotomists. Participants in the prospective study had the option to provide additional blood draws and questionnaires over a 2-month period. Before DNA extraction, prospective study blood samples were shipped either frozen or at room temperature.

The TCR was taken from a man under 40 who had recovered from COVID-19. Here the chain combines TRBV3-1 (or the pseudogene TRBV3-2) and TRBJ2-5; the D segment could be TRBD2, given 6 matching bases. The sequencing input was PBMCs or T cells enriched from blood (not recorded which). The DNA sequence is TGTGCCAGCAGGAACATAGCGGCGTACCAAGAGACCCAGTACTTC. It is translated as CASRNIAAYQETQYF.